This TCR beta chain was identified during a study of cytomegalovirus exposure and HLA in healthy donors. About the study: Out of about 180 million T cells, an earlier analysis found 117 million unique TCR beta sequences in total. Inside one of the first data releases sat some 85 million unique TCRs taken from HLA-typed donors.

This clone was found a few times. Its antigen is unidentified. A multiplex PCR was run with 60 Vbeta primers and 13 Jbeta primers. Sequencing was performed with immunoSEQ multiplex PCR; in TCRdb, only in-frame clones are kept and a portion is missing. The sample gives 140,000 to 150,000 clones, 75% of which show up once; over 6% is in the top ten. Study results and limitations: Cytomegalovirus association was listed for about 160 TCR beta chains. TCR beta sequences reportedly predicted the HLA-A and HLA-B alleles of most subjects accurately.

Sequences were obtained from PBMCs. The source of this sequence is a man aged 30-40 years in good health and CMV-seronegative.

This CDR3 reads CASSSSGGTSYEQYF. CDR3 in DNA: TGTGCCAGCAGCTCAAGCGGGGGGACCTCCTACGAGCAGTACTTC. This sequence joins TRBV7-2 and TRBJ2-7; 9 positions match TRBD2. This CDR3 is built from 15 residues. V lost 4 bases, J lost 0 bases, and 4 bases stayed unmatched. Germline V CDR1 and CDR2: SGHTA, FQGNSA.